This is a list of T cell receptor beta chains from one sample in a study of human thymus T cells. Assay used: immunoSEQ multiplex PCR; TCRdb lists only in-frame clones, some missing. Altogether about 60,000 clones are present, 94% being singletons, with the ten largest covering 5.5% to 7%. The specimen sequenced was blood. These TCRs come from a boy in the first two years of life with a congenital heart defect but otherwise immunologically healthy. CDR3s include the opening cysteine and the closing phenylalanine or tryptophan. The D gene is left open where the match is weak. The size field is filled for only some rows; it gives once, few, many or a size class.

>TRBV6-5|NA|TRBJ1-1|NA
CASSSANTEAFF
TGTGCCAGCAGTTCGGCAAACACTGAAGCTTTCTTT
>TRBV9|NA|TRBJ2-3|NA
CASSDRPDTQYF
TGTGCCAGCAGCGATCGGCCAGATACGCAGTATTTT
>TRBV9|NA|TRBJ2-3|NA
CASQRDLSTDTQYF
TGTGCCAGCCAACGGGACTTAAGCACAGATACGCAGTATTTT
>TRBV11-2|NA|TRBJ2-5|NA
CASSLAIQGETQYF
TGTGCCAGCAGCTTAGCAATTCAGGGAGAGACCCAGTACTTC
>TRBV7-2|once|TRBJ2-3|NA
CASSLTVSTDTQYF
TGTGCCAGCAGCTTAACAGTCAGCACAGATACGCAGTATTTT
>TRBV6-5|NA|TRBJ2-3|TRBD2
CASSPTSGGGDTQYF
TGTGCCAGCAGCCCGACTAGCGGGGGAGGGGATACGCAGTATTTT
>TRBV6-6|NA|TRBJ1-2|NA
CASSYREGANYGYTF
TGTGCCAGCAGTTACCGGGAGGGGGCTAACTATGGCTACACCTTC
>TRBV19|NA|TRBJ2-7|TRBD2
CASTTSGRRYEQYF
TGTGCCAGTACCACTAGCGGGAGAAGGTACGAGCAGTACTTC
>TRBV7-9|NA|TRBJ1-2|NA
CASSLDRGIYGYTF
TGTGCCAGCAGCTTAGATCGCGGAATCTATGGCTACACCTTC
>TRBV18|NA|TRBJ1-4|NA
CASSPQATNEKLFF
TGTGCCAGCTCACCACAGGCAACTAATGAAAAACTGTTTTTT
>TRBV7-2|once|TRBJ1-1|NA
CASSLRGTEAFF
TGTGCCAGCAGCTTAAGGGGCACTGAAGCTTTCTTT
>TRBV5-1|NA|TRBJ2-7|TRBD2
CASSLKGGYEQYF
TGCGCCAGCAGCTTGAAGGGAGGGTACGAGCAGTACTTC
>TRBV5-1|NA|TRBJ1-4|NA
CASSWTGPPGEKLFF
TGCGCCAGCAGCTGGACCGGACCCCCGGGTGAAAAACTGTTTTTT
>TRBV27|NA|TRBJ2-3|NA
CASSLTQTDTQYF
TGTGCCAGCAGTTTAACCCAAACAGATACGCAGTATTTT
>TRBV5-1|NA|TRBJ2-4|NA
CASSGGNLDGAKNIQYF
TGCGCCAGCAGCGGTGGGAACCTTGATGGAGCCAAAAACATTCAGTACTTC
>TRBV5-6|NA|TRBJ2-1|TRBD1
CASTPGTGVYNEQFF
TGTGCCAGCACGCCGGGGACAGGAGTTTACAATGAGCAGTTCTTC
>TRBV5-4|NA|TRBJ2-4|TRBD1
CASGTGEDIQYF
TGTGCCAGCGGGACAGGGGAGGACATTCAGTACTTC
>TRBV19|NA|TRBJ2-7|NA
CASSISSVGTPYEQYF
TGTGCCAGTAGTATATCCTCAGTCGGAACTCCCTACGAGCAGTACTTC
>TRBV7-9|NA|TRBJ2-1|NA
CASSSRVFSYNEQFF
TGTGCCAGCAGCTCCCGGGTCTTCTCCTACAATGAGCAGTTCTTC
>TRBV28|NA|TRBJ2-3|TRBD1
CASSFGGQGTDTQYF
TGTGCCAGCAGTTTCGGGGGACAGGGCACAGATACGCAGTATTTT
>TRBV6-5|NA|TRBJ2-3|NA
CASSYAPGGDTQYF
TGTGCCAGCAGTTACGCGCCTGGGGGAGATACGCAGTATTTT
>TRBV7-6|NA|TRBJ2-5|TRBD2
CASSSSGGWETQYF
TGTGCCAGCAGCTCCTCGGGGGGATGGGAGACCCAGTACTTC
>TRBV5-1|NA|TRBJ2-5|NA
CASSLFLDEETQYF
TGCGCCAGCAGCTTGTTCCTAGACGAAGAGACCCAGTACTTC
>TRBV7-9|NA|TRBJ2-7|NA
CASTGSYEQYF
TGTGCCAGCACAGGGTCCTACGAGCAGTACTTC
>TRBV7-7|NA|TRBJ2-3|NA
CASSLRDGGDTQYF
TGTGCTAGCAGCTTAAGGGACGGTGGAGATACGCAGTATTTT
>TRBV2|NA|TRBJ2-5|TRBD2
CASNLAGAEETQYF
TGTGCCAGCAATCTAGCGGGAGCGGAAGAGACCCAGTACTTC
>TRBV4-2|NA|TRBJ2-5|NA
CASSQDWGAETQYF
TGTGCCAGCAGCCAAGATTGGGGAGCGGAGACCCAGTACTTC
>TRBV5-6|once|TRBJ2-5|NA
CASSLAGGPETQYF
TGTGCCAGCAGCTTGGCCGGGGGTCCAGAGACCCAGTACTTC
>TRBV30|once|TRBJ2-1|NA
CACRTPLNEQFF
TGTGCCTGCCGAACTCCCCTCAATGAGCAGTTCTTC
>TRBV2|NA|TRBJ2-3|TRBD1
CASRSRGQGGDTQYF
TGTGCCAGCAGATCCCGGGGACAGGGGGGAGATACGCAGTATTTT
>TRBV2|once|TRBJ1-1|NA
CASTPNTEAFF
TGTGCCAGCACGCCGAACACTGAAGCTTTCTTT
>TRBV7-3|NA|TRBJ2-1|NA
CASSLTVGDEQFF
TGTGCCAGCAGCTTAACGGTCGGGGATGAGCAGTTCTTC
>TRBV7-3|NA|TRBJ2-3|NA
CASSLNGDTQYF
TGTGCCAGCAGCTTAAATGGAGATACGCAGTATTTT
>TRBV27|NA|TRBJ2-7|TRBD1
CASSPGQGQSSYEQYF
TGTGCCAGCAGTCCTGGACAGGGGCAAAGCTCCTACGAGCAGTACTTC
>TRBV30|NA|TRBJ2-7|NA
CAWSVLSYEQYF
TGTGCCTGGAGTGTACTCTCCTACGAGCAGTACTTC
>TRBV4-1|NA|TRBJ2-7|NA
CASSLGGASYEQYF
TGCGCCAGCAGCTTAGGGGGGGCTTCCTACGAGCAGTACTTC
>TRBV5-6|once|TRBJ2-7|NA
CASSSTVSYEQYF
TGTGCCAGCAGCTCGACAGTCTCCTACGAGCAGTACTTC
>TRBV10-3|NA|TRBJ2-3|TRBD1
CAINQGAKDTQYF
TGTGCCATTAATCAGGGGGCGAAGGATACGCAGTATTTT
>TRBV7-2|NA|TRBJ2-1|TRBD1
CASSLGQGFYNEQFF
TGTGCCAGCAGCCTCGGACAGGGTTTCTACAATGAGCAGTTCTTC
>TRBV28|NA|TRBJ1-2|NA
CASTPFFETGSYGYTF
TGTGCCAGCACCCCGTTTTTTGAGACAGGTTCCTATGGCTACACCTTC
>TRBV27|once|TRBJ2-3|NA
CASSLVGAKDTQYF
TGTGCCAGCAGTTTAGTGGGAGCGAAAGATACGCAGTATTTT
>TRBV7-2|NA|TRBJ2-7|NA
CASSLGAVPYEQYF
TGTGCCAGCAGCCTAGGGGCAGTCCCCTACGAGCAGTACTTC
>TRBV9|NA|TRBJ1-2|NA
CASSVADGRRGYTF
TGTGCCAGCAGCGTAGCTGACGGAAGGAGAGGCTACACCTTC
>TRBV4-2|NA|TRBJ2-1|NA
CASSQEELYNEQFF
TGTGCCAGCAGCCAAGAGGAACTATACAATGAGCAGTTCTTC
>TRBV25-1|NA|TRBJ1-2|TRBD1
CASTTGYPGQYGYTF
TGTGCCAGCACGACCGGCTACCCGGGACAGTATGGCTACACCTTC
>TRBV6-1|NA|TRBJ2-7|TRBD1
CASSRTGLSYEQYF
TGTGCCAGCAGCCGGACAGGGTTGTCCTACGAGCAGTACTTC
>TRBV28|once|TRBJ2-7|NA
CASSELAPYYEQYF
TGTGCCAGCAGCGAACTAGCACCGTACTACGAGCAGTACTTC
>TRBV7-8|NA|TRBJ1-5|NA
CASSLAFGTEGFNQPQHF
TGTGCCAGCAGCTTAGCGTTCGGGACCGAAGGGTTCAATCAGCCCCAGCATTTT
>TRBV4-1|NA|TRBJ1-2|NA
CASSQDLVGSHYGYTF
TGCGCCAGCAGCCAAGATCTAGTAGGATCCCACTATGGCTACACCTTC